This TCR beta chain is drawn from a study of T cell repertoires in ileal Crohn's disease. General observations from the study: Mucosal expansions were suggested to be mainly CD8 T cells. Clonal expansions were more frequent in active smokers than non-smokers at surgery.

Per sample, approximately 550 nanograms of biopsy DNA were TCRB immunosequenced. Profiling relied on immunoSEQ multiplex PCR, and the TCRdb table lists in-frame clones only, not all of them. The sample consists of approximately 15,000 clones, 84% of them appearing once. Per germline, CDR1 LNHDA and CDR2 SQIVND (reference sequence). The CDR3 covers 14 residues. The ends lost 1 base at V and 5 bases at J; junction bases unmatched: 1. Adults with ileal or ileocolonic Crohn's disease and an indication for resection were eligible. The sample holds a few counts of this clone. Its cognate antigen is unknown. The identical CDR3 is also encoded by other nucleotide sequences in the sample.

The material sequenced was ileal tissue. The chain recombines TRBV19 with TRBJ2-1, with 8 bases identical to TRBD1. The TCR comes from an adult with Crohn's disease. The CDR3 protein is CASSIGQGNNEQFF. DNA of the CDR3: TGTGCCAGTAGTATAGGACAGGGGAACAATGAGCAGTTCTTC.